This section outlines one TCR beta chain sequence together with its context. What it binds is unknown. The CDR3 extends over 12 amino acids. Per the germline V gene, CDR1 is MDHEN and CDR2 is SYDVKM. The V gene lost 2 bases and the J gene lost 7 bases, with 8 bases spanning the gap. This sample was included in a study of cytomegalovirus exposure and HLA in healthy donors. Whole-study context: Ancestry clustering placed about 86% of several hundred genotyped donors in the Caucasian-associated cluster.

Study conclusions and caveats: Most TCR sequences were uncommon, yet certain public TCRs appeared in many donors. What TCR beta sequences reportedly achieved was accurate prediction of HLA-A and HLA-B alleles in most subjects.

Researchers ran the PCR with 60 Vbeta and 13 Jbeta primers. Some clones are missing from TCRdb's copy, which holds only in-frame ones; the method was immunoSEQ multiplex PCR. The repertoire holds fewer than 200,000 clones, with roughly four fifths as singletons. Specimen: PBMCs. The chain is built from TRBV28 and TRBJ1-2, with D perhaps matching TRBD1 (6 bases). This TCR came from a man aged 35 to 55 in good health and CMV-seropositive. The DNA for the CDR3 is TGTGCCAGCAGTTTACAGGGGTTTGGCTACACCTTC. This translates into CASSLQGFGYTF.